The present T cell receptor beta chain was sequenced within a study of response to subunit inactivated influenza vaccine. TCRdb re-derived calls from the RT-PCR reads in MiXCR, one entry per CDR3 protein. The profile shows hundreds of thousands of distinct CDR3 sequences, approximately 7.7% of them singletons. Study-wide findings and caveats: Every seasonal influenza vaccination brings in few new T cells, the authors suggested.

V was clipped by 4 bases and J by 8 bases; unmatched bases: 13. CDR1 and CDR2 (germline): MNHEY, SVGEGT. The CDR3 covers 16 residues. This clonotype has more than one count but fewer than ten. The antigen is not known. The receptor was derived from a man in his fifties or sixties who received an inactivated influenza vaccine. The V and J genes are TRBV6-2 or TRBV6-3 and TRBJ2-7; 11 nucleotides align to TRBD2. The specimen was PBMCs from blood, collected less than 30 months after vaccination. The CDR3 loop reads CASSSRTGTSGVKQYF. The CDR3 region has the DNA TGTGCCAGCAGTTCCCGTACCGGGACTAGCGGTGTTAAGCAGTACTTC.